This is a list of T cell receptor beta chains from one sample in a study of CD8 T cells in Susac syndrome. TCRdb re-called the immunoSEQ multiplex PCR reads through MiXCR, storing one row per CDR3 protein. The table includes 120,000 or so distinct CDR3 sequences, 90% to 95% detected once. The sample was CD4+ T cells from PBMCs. The receptors were gathered from a human donor in good health. Both conserved end residues are part of each CDR3. The D gene is left open where the match is weak. Rows give clone size only sometimes, using once, few, many, or a class for an expanded clone.

clone size: .
D gene: TRBD1
J gene: TRBJ2-4
V gene: TRBV29-1
CDR3 protein: CSVEEGGADIQYF
CDR3 DNA: TGCAGCGTTGAAGAAGGGGGCGCGGACATTCAGTACTTC

clone size: .
D gene: .
J gene: TRBJ2-2
V gene: TRBV29-1
CDR3 protein: CSVADTYTGELFF
CDR3 DNA: TGCAGCGTAGCGGACACTTACACCGGGGAGCTGTTTTTT

clone size: .
D gene: TRBD2
J gene: TRBJ2-7
V gene: TRBV5-1
CDR3 protein: CASSLEGLESYEQYF
CDR3 DNA: TGCGCCAGCAGCTTGGAGGGACTAGAATCCTACGAGCAGTACTTC

clone size: .
D gene: .
J gene: TRBJ2-1
V gene: TRBV7-9
CDR3 protein: CASSKGTPLSSFSNEQFF
CDR3 DNA: TGTGCCAGCTCTAAGGGGACCCCACTGTCCAGCTTTAGCAATGAGCAGTTCTTC

clone size: .
D gene: .
J gene: TRBJ1-1
V gene: TRBV29-1
CDR3 protein: CSSRGTTEAFF
CDR3 DNA: TGCAGCTCCAGGGGCACCACTGAAGCTTTCTTT

clone size: .
D gene: TRBD2
J gene: TRBJ2-2
V gene: TRBV5-1
CDR3 protein: CASSRAAGEFGELFF
CDR3 DNA: TGCGCCAGCAGTCGGGCAGCGGGAGAGTTCGGGGAGCTGTTTTTT

clone size: .
D gene: .
J gene: TRBJ1-1
V gene: TRBV5-1
CDR3 protein: CASNIAGSGTEAFF
CDR3 DNA: TGCGCCAGCAATATTGCGGGATCGGGCACTGAAGCTTTCTTT

clone size: .
D gene: TRBD2
J gene: TRBJ2-2
V gene: TRBV5-1
CDR3 protein: CASSLAASLAGLNTGELFF
CDR3 DNA: TGCGCCAGCAGCTTGGCCGCCAGTCTAGCGGGGTTGAACACCGGGGAGCTGTTTTTT

clone size: .
D gene: .
J gene: TRBJ2-2
V gene: TRBV3-1
CDR3 protein: CASSPNYGTGELFF
CDR3 DNA: TGTGCCAGCAGCCCCAACTACGGGACCGGGGAGCTGTTTTTT

clone size: .
D gene: TRBD1
J gene: TRBJ1-1
V gene: TRBV29-1
CDR3 protein: CSAPGQGMNTEAFF
CDR3 DNA: TGCAGCGCTCCGGGACAGGGGATGAACACTGAAGCTTTCTTT

clone size: .
D gene: .
J gene: TRBJ2-1
V gene: TRBV3-1
CDR3 protein: CASSQVTGSYNEQFF
CDR3 DNA: TGTGCCAGCAGCCAAGTAACGGGCTCCTACAATGAGCAGTTCTTC

clone size: few
D gene: TRBD2
J gene: TRBJ2-3
V gene: TRBV6-2/TRBV6-3
CDR3 protein: CASRLAGTTDTQYF
CDR3 DNA: TGTGCCAGCCGCCTAGCGGGAACAACAGATACGCAGTATTTT

clone size: once
D gene: TRBD1
J gene: TRBJ2-2
V gene: TRBV19
CDR3 protein: CASSILGQGTFGELFF
CDR3 DNA: TGTGCCAGTAGTATTCTCGGACAGGGGACGTTCGGGGAGCTGTTTTTT